The next 16 T cell receptor beta chains were all read from a single sample in a study of blood T cell repertoires in COVID-19. The repertoire was sequenced with immunoSEQ multiplex PCR; TCRdb's copy has only in-frame clones and lacks some. This sample has around 79,000 clones; roughly 90% occur once, and the top ten carry approximately 15%. The sample taken for sequencing was peripheral blood. The receptors were sampled from a man aged 65 to 85 with active or convalescent COVID-19.

The chain is built from TRBV18 and TRBJ2-5; TRBD2 agrees at 11 bases. Germline loops: CDR1 KGHSH, CDR2 LQKENI. V was pared by 1 base and J by 2 bases, with 3 bases of the junction left unmatched. CDR3 length: 16 amino acids. In DNA form, the CDR3 reads TGTGCCAGCTCACCACTGGGGACTAGCGGTCAAGAGACCCAGTACTTC. Protein product: CASSPLGTSGQETQYF.

The chain couples TRBV12-5 to TRBJ1-2, with 7 bases that match TRBD1. In germline, CDR1 is LGHNT, CDR2 FRNRAP. The CDR3 extends over 12 amino acids. Trimming removed 5 bases from V and 4 bases from J; junction bases left unmatched: 1. The CDR3 DNA is TGTGCTAGTGGTCGGGACAGCTATGGCTACACCTTC. This sequence encodes CASGRDSYGYTF.

The rearrangement uses TRBV28 and TRBJ1-2; 9 nucleotides match TRBD1. Trimming cost V 6 bases and J 2 bases; bases outside gene matches: 10. This CDR3 is built from 16 residues. CDR1 and CDR2 (germline): MDHEN, SYDVKM. This chain's CDR3 is CASSLTGTGLNYGYTF. The CDR3 region has the DNA TGTGCCAGCAGCCTCACCGGGACAGGGCTGAACTATGGCTACACCTTC.

The chain carries TRBV10-3 and TRBJ2-1, with D maybe TRBD1 (5 bases). The ends were cut back, 11 bases at V and 5 bases at J, with 22 bases in the middle. The CDR3 totals 15 residues. CDR1 ENHRY and CDR2 SYGVKD come from the germline V gene. The CDR3 coding sequence is TGTGCCGCTTGTAGTCCTCCAGGGCCCGACAATGAGCAGTTCTTC. This sequence encodes CAACSPPGPDNEQFF.

The gene calls are TRBV14 and TRBJ2-1; possibly TRBD2 for D (6 bases). Germline assignment: CDR1 SGHDN and CDR2 FVKESK. CDR3 length equals 14 residues. Trimming pared 1 base from V and 9 bases from J, leaving 13 bases between. This CDR3 reads CASSQAAEGTEQFF. CDR3 coding DNA: TGTGCCAGCAGCCAAGCAGCGGAGGGTACTGAGCAGTTCTTC.

The chain combines TRBV19 with TRBJ2-5; 8 positions match TRBD1. V dropped 5 bases and J dropped 5; count of bases not matched to a gene: 10. This CDR3 is 15 amino acids long. CDR1 LNHDA and CDR2 SQIVND come from the germline V gene (reference sequence). Here the CDR3 DNA reads TGTGCCAGTAGTCCGTTCCGGACAGGGAGGGAGACCCAGTACTTC. It is translated as CASSPFRTGRETQYF.

The V call is TRBV30, the J call TRBJ2-4, with a weak D call TRBD2 (6 bases). The CDR3 has 14 amino acids. CDR1 GTSNPN and CDR2 SVGIG come from the germline V gene (reference sequence). The germline V and J ends were trimmed by 5 bases and 6 bases, with 17 bases remaining between them. The CDR3 DNA reads TGTGCCTGGGCCTTGGGCGGGAAACTAAACATTCAGTACTTC. Its protein is CAWALGGKLNIQYF.

CDR3 sequence: CASTAGELFF. The CDR3 bases are TGTGCCAGCACCGCCGGGGAGCTGTTTTTT. J is TRBJ2-2 and V is TRBV27; D gene uncertain. The CDR3 consists of 10 residues. Trimming shortened V by 7 bases and J by 6 bases, and 3 bases separated the two germline ends. CDR1 is MNHEY and CDR2 is SMNVEV in the germline V gene (reference sequence).

The chain carries TRBV5-8 and TRBJ1-1, with 7 bases fitting TRBD1. The CDR3 totals 17 residues. Germline assignment: CDR1 SGHTS and CDR2 YDEGEE. V shed 0 bases and J 0 bases; nucleotides not matched to a gene: 8. CDR3 amino acids: CASSLARDSWMNTEAFF. CDR3 sequence (DNA): TGTGCCAGCAGCTTGGCCCGGGACAGCTGGATGAACACTGAAGCTTTCTTT.

The chain recombines TRBV15 with TRBJ1-1; D is possibly TRBD1 (5 bases). The CDR3 is 14 amino acids. The V gene's germline CDR1 is LNHNV and CDR2 YYDKDF (reference sequence). V dropped 5 bases and J dropped 0 bases, with 10 bases sitting between them. CDR3 in DNA: TGTGCCACCAGCCGTCCAGGGATGAACACTGAAGCTTTCTTT. This gives the protein CATSRPGMNTEAFF.

The rearrangement joins TRBV2 to TRBJ1-1; no reliable D call. The length of the CDR3 is 14 residues. Germline V gene data show CDR1 as SNHLY and CDR2 as FYNNEI. V shed 4 bases and J shed 3 bases, with 12 bases lying between them. The CDR3 reads CASSGRGRDTEAFF. CDR3 bases: TGTGCCAGCAGTGGCCGAGGGAGGGACACTGAAGCTTTCTTT.

This CDR3 is CASSLFGTGAYEQYF. The CDR3 DNA reads as TGTGCCAGCAGTTTATTTGGGACAGGAGCCTACGAGCAGTACTTC. The gene calls are TRBV27 and TRBJ2-7, with 8 bases identical to TRBD1. Germline loops: CDR1 MNHEY, CDR2 SMNVEV (reference sequence). V shed 1 base, J shed 2 bases, and the junction held 4 bases outside the gene matches. The length of the CDR3 is 15 residues.

The chain recombines TRBV6-5 with TRBJ2-2; tentatively, D is TRBD1 (6 bases). Per germline, CDR1 MNHEY and CDR2 SVGAGI. The CDR3 sequence is 15 residues long. Trimming took off 4 bases at V and 4 bases at J, with 13 bases between the two ends. CDR3 in amino acids: CASSSRIGGTGELFF. CDR3 sequence (DNA): TGTGCCAGCAGTTCCCGTATAGGGGGCACCGGGGAGCTGTTTTTT.

The chain couples TRBV28 to TRBJ1-1; 9 nucleotides match TRBD1. Germline CDR1 reads MDHEN; CDR2 reads SYDVKM. The CDR3 runs to 16 residues. The J segment lost 1 base and the V segment lost 2 bases, leaving 5 bases of the junction unmatched. CDR3 loop: CASSLPQGAGNTEAFF. The CDR3 DNA reads TGTGCCAGCAGTTTACCACAGGGGGCTGGGAACACTGAAGCTTTCTTT. The full variable domain, its missing parts supplied by reference TRBV28 and TRBJ1-1, is DVKVTQSSRYLVKRTGEKVFLECVQDMDHENMFWYRQDPGLGLRLIYFSYDVKMKEKGDIPEGYSVSREKKERFSLILESASTNQTSMYLCASSLPQGAGNTEAFFGQGTRLTVV.

The chain uses TRBV10-3 and TRBJ1-1; D not resolved. The V gene lost 4 bases and the J gene lost 5 bases, with 14 bases spanning the gap. There are 14 residues in the CDR3. Germline loops: CDR1 ENHRY, CDR2 SYGVKD. CDR3 DNA: TGTGCCATCAGTGTCCAAGGCGGGGAAACTGAAGCTTTCTTT. Protein: CAISVQGGETEAFF.

The genes are TRBV11-2 and TRBJ2-5; D not resolved. Germline CDR1 is SGHAT and CDR2 is FQNNGV. The CDR3 loop spans 13 amino acids. Deletions cut 2 bases from V and 4 bases from J, with 8 bases between. CDR3 sequence (DNA): TGTGCCAGCAGCTTATTCGAGAGAGAGACCCAGTACTTC. This codes for CASSLFERETQYF.